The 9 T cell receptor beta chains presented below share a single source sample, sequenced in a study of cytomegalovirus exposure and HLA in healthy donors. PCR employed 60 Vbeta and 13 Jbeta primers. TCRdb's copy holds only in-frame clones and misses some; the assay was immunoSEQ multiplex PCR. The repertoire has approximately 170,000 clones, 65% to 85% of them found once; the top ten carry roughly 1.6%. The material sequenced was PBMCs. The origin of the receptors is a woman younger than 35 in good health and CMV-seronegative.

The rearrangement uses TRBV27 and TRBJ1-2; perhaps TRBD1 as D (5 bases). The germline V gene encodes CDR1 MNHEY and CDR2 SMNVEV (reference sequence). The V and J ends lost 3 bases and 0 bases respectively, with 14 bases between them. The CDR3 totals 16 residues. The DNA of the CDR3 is TGTGCCAGCAGTTTGGGCCAGGGCGCCGCTAACTATGGCTACACCTTC. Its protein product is CASSLGQGAANYGYTF.

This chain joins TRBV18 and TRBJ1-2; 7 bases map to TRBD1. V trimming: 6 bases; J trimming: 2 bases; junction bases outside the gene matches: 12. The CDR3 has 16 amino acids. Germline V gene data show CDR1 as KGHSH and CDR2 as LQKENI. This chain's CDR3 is CASSPGTEIPNYGYTF. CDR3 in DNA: TGTGCCAGCTCTCCCGGGACAGAGATCCCGAACTATGGCTACACCTTC.

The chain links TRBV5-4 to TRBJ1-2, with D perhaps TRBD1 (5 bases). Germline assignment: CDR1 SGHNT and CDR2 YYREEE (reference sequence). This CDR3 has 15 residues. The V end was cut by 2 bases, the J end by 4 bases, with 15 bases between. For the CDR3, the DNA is TGTGCCAGCAGCTTAACATCAGGGCAGAGCTATGGCTACACCTTC. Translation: CASSLTSGQSYGYTF.

CDR3 protein: CASSQGRQDYGYTF. The CDR3 coding sequence is TGCGCCAGCAGCCAAGGGAGACAGGACTATGGCTACACCTTC. The chain recombines TRBV4-1 with TRBJ1-2; D is possibly TRBD1 (6 bases). This CDR3 has 14 amino acids. With 1 base removed from V and 3 bases from J, the gap between germline ends came to 9 bases. Germline loops: CDR1 MGHRA, CDR2 YSYEKL.

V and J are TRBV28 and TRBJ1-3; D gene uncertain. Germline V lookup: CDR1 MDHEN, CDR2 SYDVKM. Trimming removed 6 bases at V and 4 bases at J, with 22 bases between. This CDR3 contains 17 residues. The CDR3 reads CASRPPPNGFLGNTIYF. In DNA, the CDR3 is TGTGCCAGCAGACCGCCCCCTAACGGTTTCTTAGGAAACACCATATATTTT.

CDR3 bases: TGTGCCAGCAGGAACTACTACGAGCAGTACTTC. It translates to CASRNYYEQYF. The chain combines TRBV6-5 with TRBJ2-7, with D unresolved. The germline V gene encodes CDR1 MNHEY and CDR2 SVGAGI. V gave up 6 bases and J gave up 3 bases, with 6 bases separating them. The CDR3 is 11 residues long.

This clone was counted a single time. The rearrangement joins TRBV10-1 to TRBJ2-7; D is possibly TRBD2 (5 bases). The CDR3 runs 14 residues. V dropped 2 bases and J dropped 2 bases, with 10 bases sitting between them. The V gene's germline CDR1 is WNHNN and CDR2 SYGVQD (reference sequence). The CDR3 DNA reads TGCGCCAGCAGTGAGGACCTCGGGACCTACGAGCAGTACTTC. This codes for CASSEDLGTYEQYF.

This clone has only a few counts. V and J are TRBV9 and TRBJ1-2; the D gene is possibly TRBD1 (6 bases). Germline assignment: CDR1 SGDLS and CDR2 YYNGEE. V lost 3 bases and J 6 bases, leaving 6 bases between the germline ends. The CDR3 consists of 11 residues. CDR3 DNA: TGTGCCAGCAGCGCAGGGGATGGCTACACCTTC. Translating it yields CASSAGDGYTF. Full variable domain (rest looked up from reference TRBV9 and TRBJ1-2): DSGVTQTPKHLITATGQRVTLRCSPRSGDLSVYWYQQSLDQGLQFLIQYYNGEERAKGNILERFSAQQFPDLHSELNLSSLELGDSALYFCASSAGDGYTFGSGTRLTVV.

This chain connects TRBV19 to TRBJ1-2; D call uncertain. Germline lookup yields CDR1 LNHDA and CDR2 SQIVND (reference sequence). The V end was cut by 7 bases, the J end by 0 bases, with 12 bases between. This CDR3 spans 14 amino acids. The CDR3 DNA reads TGTGCCAGTATGCGGGGTCCCCCTAACTATGGCTACACCTTC. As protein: CASMRGPPNYGYTF.